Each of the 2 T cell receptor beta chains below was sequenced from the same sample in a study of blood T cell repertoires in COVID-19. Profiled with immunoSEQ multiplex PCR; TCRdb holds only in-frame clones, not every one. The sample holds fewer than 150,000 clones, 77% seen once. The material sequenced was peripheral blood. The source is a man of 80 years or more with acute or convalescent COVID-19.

CDR3 loop: CASSPSSGSNQPQHF. Here the CDR3 DNA reads TGTGCCAGCTCACCCTCTAGTGGGAGCAATCAGCCCCAGCATTTT. V usage is TRBV18 and J usage is TRBJ1-5; no clear D gene. This CDR3 has 15 residues. Between the trimmed V and J ends, which lost 3 bases and 1 base, there was a span of 10 bases. Germline V gene sequence: CDR1 KGHSH, CDR2 LQKENI.

CDR3 nucleotide sequence: TGTGCCATCAGGCCAGGGACAGAGAATGAGCAGTTCTTC. It encodes CAIRPGTENEQFF. The rearrangement links TRBV10-3 to TRBJ2-1; 7 bases line up with TRBD1. After removal of 6 bases from V and 7 bases from J, the junction contained 6 bases not matched to a gene. The CDR3 has 13 residues. CDR1 is ENHRY, CDR2 SYGVKD, per germline.